This TCR beta chain is from a study of cytomegalovirus exposure and HLA in healthy donors. Use of 60 Vbeta and 13 Jbeta primers characterized the PCR. The assay was immunoSEQ multiplex PCR, and TCRdb's table has in-frame clones only and misses some. The profile covers under 150,000 clones, with approximately 71% appearing a single time and more than 4.5% taken by the ten largest. This clone was observed a few times. This CDR3 comprises 17 residues. The V segment lost 6 bases and the J segment 6 bases; nucleotides outside the gene matches: 17. Germline loops: CDR1 SNHLY, CDR2 FYNNEI. The V and J genes are TRBV2 and TRBJ1-3; 7 bases align to TRBD1. Sequenced: PBMCs. This TCR was sampled from a woman in her fifties or sixties in good health and CMV-seronegative. The CDR3 spells CASSFRQGVKVLNTIYF. In DNA form, the CDR3 reads TGTGCCAGCAGCTTTCGACAGGGAGTTAAAGTACTAAACACCATATATTTT.